This T cell receptor beta chain was recovered during a study of T cell repertoires in cytomegalovirus infection. One entry per CDR3 protein, called by TCRdb with MiXCR from the reads. The data contain approximately 550,000 distinct CDR3 sequences, about 17% of them singletons. Germline V lookup: CDR1 MDHEN, CDR2 SYDVKM. Trimming left V 7 bases short and J 6 bases short, with 16 bases between. The CDR3 sequence is 13 residues long. In its sample, this clonotype was seen a few times. This TCR came from a human donor in good health (CMV status not recorded). Some clones in this sample may be carry-over from other donors' samples. The rearrangement joins TRBV28 to TRBJ2-7; D is possibly TRBD2 (6 bases). Material for sequencing was CD8+ T cells from PBMCs. CDR3 in amino acids: CASTNPEAGEQYF. DNA of the CDR3: TGTGCCAGCACCAACCCCGAAGCGGGCGAGCAGTACTTC.